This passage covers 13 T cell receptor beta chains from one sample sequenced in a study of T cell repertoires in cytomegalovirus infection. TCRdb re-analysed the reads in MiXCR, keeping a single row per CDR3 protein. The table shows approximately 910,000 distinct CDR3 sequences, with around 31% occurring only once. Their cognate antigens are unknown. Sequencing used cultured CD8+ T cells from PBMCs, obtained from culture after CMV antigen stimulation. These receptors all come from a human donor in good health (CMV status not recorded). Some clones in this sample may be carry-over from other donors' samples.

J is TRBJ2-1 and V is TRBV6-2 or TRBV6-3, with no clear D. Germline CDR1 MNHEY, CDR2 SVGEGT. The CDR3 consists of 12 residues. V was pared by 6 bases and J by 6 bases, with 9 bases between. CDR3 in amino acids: CASRETGNEQFF. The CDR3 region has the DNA TGTGCCAGCAGGGAAACGGGCAATGAGCAGTTCTTC.

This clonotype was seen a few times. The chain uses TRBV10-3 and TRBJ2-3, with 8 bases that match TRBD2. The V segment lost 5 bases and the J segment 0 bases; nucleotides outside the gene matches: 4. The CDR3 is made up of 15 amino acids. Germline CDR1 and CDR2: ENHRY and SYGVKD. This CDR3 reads CAISYSGASTDTQYF. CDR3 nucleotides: TGTGCCATCAGTTATAGCGGGGCTAGCACAGATACGCAGTATTTT.

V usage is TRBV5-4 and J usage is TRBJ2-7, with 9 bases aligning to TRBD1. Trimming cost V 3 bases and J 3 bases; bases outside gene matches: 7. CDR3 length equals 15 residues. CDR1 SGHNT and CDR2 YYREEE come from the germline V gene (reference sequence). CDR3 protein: CASSSGQGESYEQYF. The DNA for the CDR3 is TGTGCCAGCAGCTCGGGACAGGGAGAAAGCTACGAGCAGTACTTC.

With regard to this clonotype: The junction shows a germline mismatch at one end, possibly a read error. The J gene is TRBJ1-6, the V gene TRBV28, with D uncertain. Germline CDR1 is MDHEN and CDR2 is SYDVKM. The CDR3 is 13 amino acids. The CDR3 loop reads CVSSLQLYSPLHF. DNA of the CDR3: TGTGTCAGCAGTCTCCAGTTGTACTCACCCCTCCACTTT.

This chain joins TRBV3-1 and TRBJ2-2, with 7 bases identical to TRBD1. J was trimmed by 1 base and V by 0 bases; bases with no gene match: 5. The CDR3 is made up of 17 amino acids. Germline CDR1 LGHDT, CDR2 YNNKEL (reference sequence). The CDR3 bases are TGTGCCAGCAGCCAAGATACCGACAGGGTGAACACCGGGGAGCTGTTTTTT. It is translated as CASSQDTDRVNTGELFF.

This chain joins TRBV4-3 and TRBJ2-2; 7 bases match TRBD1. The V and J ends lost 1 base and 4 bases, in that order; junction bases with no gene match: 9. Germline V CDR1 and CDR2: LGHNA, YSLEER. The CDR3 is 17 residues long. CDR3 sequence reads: CASSQVIHRQGTGELFF. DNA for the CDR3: TGCGCCAGCAGCCAAGTCATTCACCGACAGGGCACCGGGGAGCTGTTTTTT.

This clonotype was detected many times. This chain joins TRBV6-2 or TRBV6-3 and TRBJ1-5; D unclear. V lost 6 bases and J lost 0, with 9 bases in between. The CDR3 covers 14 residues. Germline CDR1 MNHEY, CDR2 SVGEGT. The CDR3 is CASRRLYSNQPQHF. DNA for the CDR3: TGTGCCAGCAGGCGTCTATATAGCAATCAGCCCCAGCATTTT.

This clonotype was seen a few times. CDR3 in DNA: TGTGCCAGCAGCGTCTATAGCGGGGGGGCCTCCAGAGAGACCCAGTACTTC. This encodes CASSVYSGGASRETQYF. The V call is TRBV7-8, the J call TRBJ2-5; 11 nucleotides line up with TRBD2. V was clipped by 5 bases and J by 4 bases; unmatched bases: 12. Looked up from germline, CDR1 is SGHVS and CDR2 is FQNEAQ. This CDR3 region has 17 residues.

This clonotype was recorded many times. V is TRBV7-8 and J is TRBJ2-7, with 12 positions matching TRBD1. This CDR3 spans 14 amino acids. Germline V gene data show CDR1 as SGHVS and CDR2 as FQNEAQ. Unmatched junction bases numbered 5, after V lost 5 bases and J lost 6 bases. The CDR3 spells CASSPRDRGPEQYV. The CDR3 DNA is TGTGCCAGCAGCCCGAGGGACAGGGGGCCCGAGCAGTACGTC.

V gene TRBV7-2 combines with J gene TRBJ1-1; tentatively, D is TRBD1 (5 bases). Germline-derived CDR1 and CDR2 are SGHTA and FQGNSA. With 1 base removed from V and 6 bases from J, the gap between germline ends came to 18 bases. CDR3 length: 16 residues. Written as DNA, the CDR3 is TGTGCCAGCAGCTTAGTGGGGCGGGGCGTTGGGGCTGAAGCTTTCTTT. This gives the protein CASSLVGRGVGAEAFF.

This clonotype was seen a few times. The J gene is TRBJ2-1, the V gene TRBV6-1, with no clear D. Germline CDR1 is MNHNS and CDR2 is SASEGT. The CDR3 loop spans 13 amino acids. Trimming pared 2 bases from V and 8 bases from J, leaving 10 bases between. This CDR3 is CASSERWLHEQFF. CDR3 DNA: TGTGCCAGCAGTGAAAGATGGCTCCATGAGCAGTTCTTC.

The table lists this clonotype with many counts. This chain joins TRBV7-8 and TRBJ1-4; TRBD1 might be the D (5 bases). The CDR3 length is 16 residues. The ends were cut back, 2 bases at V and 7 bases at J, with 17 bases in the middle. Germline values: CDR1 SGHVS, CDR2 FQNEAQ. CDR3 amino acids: CASSLRRDQIGEKLFF. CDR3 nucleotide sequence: TGTGCCAGCAGCTTACGGAGGGACCAGATTGGTGAAAAACTGTTTTTT.

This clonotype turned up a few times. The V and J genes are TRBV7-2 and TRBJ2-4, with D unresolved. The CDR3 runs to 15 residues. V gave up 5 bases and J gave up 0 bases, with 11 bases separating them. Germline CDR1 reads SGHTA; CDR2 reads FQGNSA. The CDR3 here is CASSPAPLAKNIQYF. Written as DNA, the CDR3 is TGTGCCAGCAGCCCAGCTCCACTAGCCAAAAACATTCAGTACTTC.